The next 10 T cell receptor beta chains were all read from a single sample in a study of blood T cells in healthy people across ages. It was with a sample-barcoded 5' primer and a J-beta primer mix that a second PCR of roughly 7 to 12 cycles was run. TCRdb independently ran MiXCR on the 5' RACE reads; one entry per CDR3 protein. The sample consists of some 760,000 distinct CDR3 sequences, around 25% of them appearing once. These records were also assigned to another study, of T cells of mothers and their children.

Material for sequencing was blood. These TCRs come from a boy aged 10-17 years in good health.

J is TRBJ2-1 and V is TRBV7-2; 8 nucleotides match TRBD2. The end of the DNA is better explained by TRBJ2-7, so the J call may be wrong. The CDR3 consists of 15 residues. The germline gives CDR1 SGHTA, CDR2 FQGNSA. In DNA form, the CDR3 reads TGTGCCAGCAGCTTCCAGCGGGGGTACTCCTACGAGCAGTACTTC. This sequence encodes CASSFQRGYSYEQYF.

V usage is TRBV4-1 and J usage is TRBJ1-1; D is undetermined. Germline V CDR1 and CDR2: MGHRA, YSYEKL. CDR3 size: 14 residues. The V end was cut by 0 bases, the J end by 1 base, with 6 bases between. As DNA, the CDR3 is TGCGCCAGCAGCCAAGACCAACAGAACACTGAAGCTTTCTTT. Translating gives CASSQDQQNTEAFF.

DNA for the CDR3: TGCAGTGCTATCGTACAGGGGGCTGGGAACATTCAGTACTTC. It translates to CSAIVQGAGNIQYF. The chain employs TRBV20-1 and TRBJ2-4; 9 nucleotides agree with TRBD1. CDR1 is DFQATT, CDR2 SNEGSKA, per germline (reference sequence). The V gene end was trimmed by 4 bases and the J gene end by 7 bases; junction bases not matched to a gene: 8. The CDR3 is 14 amino acids.

The chain joins TRBV29-1 to TRBJ2-5; 10 bases are a match to TRBD2. J gave up 5 bases and V 6 bases, and 6 bases lay outside the gene matches. There are 13 residues in the CDR3. Germline assignment: CDR1 SQVTM and CDR2 ANQGSEA. The CDR3 region has the DNA TGCAGCGTATCTAGCGGGAGTCGGGAGACCCAGTACTTC. Residues: CSVSSGSRETQYF.

In its sample, this clonotype was seen a few times. This chain joins TRBV7-8 and TRBJ2-2; no reliable D call. Trimming pared 6 bases from V and 4 bases from J, leaving 9 bases between. The CDR3 has 13 residues. Per the germline V gene, CDR1 is SGHVS and CDR2 is FQNEAQ. The CDR3 coding sequence is TGTGCCAGCAGACTTCTGTTCACCGGGGAGCTGTTTTTT. Encoded protein: CASRLLFTGELFF.

The chain employs TRBV27 and TRBJ1-5, with 12 bases lining up with TRBD1. Germline V gene data show CDR1 as MNHEY and CDR2 as SMNVEV (reference sequence). V gave up 4 bases and J gave up 2 bases; unmatched junction bases: 9. The CDR3 totals 18 residues. The CDR3 nucleotides are TGTGCCAGCAGTTCCGGGACAGGGGGCTATAATGGCAATCAGCCCCAGCATTTT. This gives the protein CASSSGTGGYNGNQPQHF.

The rearrangement links TRBV28 to TRBJ1-2; weak D call: TRBD1 (5 bases). V gave up 3 bases and J gave up 8 bases, with 16 bases separating them. This CDR3 is built from 14 residues. Germline V gene data show CDR1 as MDHEN and CDR2 as SYDVKM. The CDR3 DNA reads as TGTGCCAGCAGTTTGGGGGACTACCCTCGGGGCTACACCTTC. This translates into CASSLGDYPRGYTF.

The chain recombines TRBV2 with TRBJ2-7; tentative D call: TRBD2 (5 bases). Trimming shortened V by 7 bases and J by 1 base, and 14 bases separated the two germline ends. Germline CDR1 SNHLY, CDR2 FYNNEI. The CDR3 contains 14 residues. The CDR3 bases are TGTGCCAGCAAAGGACTGTACCCATCCTACGAGCAGTACTTC. It yields the protein CASKGLYPSYEQYF.

This clonotype was counted a few times. The chain carries TRBV4-3 and TRBJ1-1, with 10 bases identical to TRBD1. CDR3 size: 14 residues. The germline V gene has CDR1 LGHNA and CDR2 YSLEER. V shed 4 bases and J 4 bases; nucleotides not matched to a gene: 3. The CDR3, as DNA: TGCGCCAGCAGCCGAGGGACAGGGGCCACTGAAGCTTTCTTT. Amino acids: CASSRGTGATEAFF.

This clonotype showed up just a few times. The chain employs TRBV2 and TRBJ2-1, with D tentatively TRBD2 (5 bases). The germline CDR1 and CDR2 sequences are SNHLY and FYNNEI. V lost 7 bases, J lost 6 bases, and 13 bases lay in between. The CDR3 sequence is 13 residues long. The CDR3 protein is CASNTGIGNEQFF. DNA of the CDR3: TGTGCCAGCAATACCGGGATCGGCAATGAGCAGTTCTTC.